These 30 T cell receptor beta chains came from one sample sequenced in a study of identical twins. In TCRdb, the 5' RACE reads were re-called with MiXCR into one record per CDR3 protein. The sample has 1.5 million or so distinct CDR3 sequences; roughly 35% are singletons. Material for sequencing was cord blood. The receptors stem from a newborn girl in good health.

The V gene is TRBV7-2, the J gene TRBJ1-1, with D possibly matching TRBD1 (6 bases). Germline CDR1 is SGHTA and CDR2 is FQGNSA. V lost 5 bases to trimming and J lost 10 bases, with 14 bases between them. There are 12 residues in the CDR3. CDR3 in amino acids: CASSVDRFGAFF. The CDR3 coding sequence is TGTGCCAGCAGCGTTGACAGGTTCGGAGCTTTCTTT.

The chain is built from TRBV14 and TRBJ2-4; the D gene is possibly TRBD2 (6 bases). V was pared by 3 bases and J by 0 bases, with 9 bases between. The germline CDR1 and CDR2 sequences are SGHDN and FVKESK. CDR3 size: 15 residues. CDR3 DNA sequence: TGTGCCAGCAGCCATGGGGGGATAGCCAAAAACATTCAGTACTTC. It yields the protein CASSHGGIAKNIQYF.

This clonotype came up a few times. The gene calls are TRBV6-2 or TRBV6-3 and TRBJ2-3, with D perhaps being TRBD1 or TRBD2 (5 bases each). Per the germline V gene, CDR1 is MNHEY and CDR2 is SVGEGT. V was cut by 0 bases and J by 0 bases, with 16 bases left in between. The CDR3 length is 18 residues. The CDR3 protein is CASSYSRPGPASTDTQYF. In DNA, the CDR3 is TGTGCCAGCAGTTACTCGCGACCGGGACCGGCTAGCACAGATACGCAGTATTTT.

V usage is TRBV20-1 and J usage is TRBJ2-2; weak D call: TRBD2 (6 bases). The CDR3 length is 15 residues. The V gene lost 3 bases and the J gene lost 6 bases, with 17 bases spanning the gap. Germline-derived CDR1 and CDR2 are DFQATT and SNEGSKA (reference sequence). CDR3 in DNA: TGCAGTGCTAGTTGGTTCGGACTAAGGGCCGGGGAGCTGTTTTTT. Protein: CSASWFGLRAGELFF.

As regards this clonotype: Given a much more abundant clone one base away, this may be a read error. V gene TRBV9 combines with J gene TRBJ2-5, with D perhaps matching TRBD2 (7 bases). The CDR3 is 15 amino acids. The germline V gene encodes CDR1 SGDLS and CDR2 YYNGEE. V was clipped by 0 bases and J by 3 bases, with 12 bases between them. CDR3 sequence reads: CASSVAGGPKETQYF. CDR3 bases: TGTGCCAGCAGCGTAGCGGGGGGCCCTAAAGAGACCCAGTACTTC.

Regarding this clonotype: Relative to the germline gene, one junction end is altered; a read error may explain this. The chain is built from TRBV4-2 and TRBJ2-7, with a tentative D call TRBD2 (5 bases). Germline assignment: CDR1 LGHNA and CDR2 YNFKEQ. CDR3 length: 16 residues. This CDR3 reads CASSKDGIPTSYEQYF. Here the CDR3 DNA reads TGTGCCAGCAGCAAAGACGGGATTCCGACTTCCTACGAGCAGTACTTC.

This clonotype was seen a handful of times. The V call is TRBV29-1, the J call TRBJ2-1; perhaps TRBD2 as D (5 bases). Germline CDR1 SQVTM, CDR2 ANQGSEA. Trimming left V 5 bases short and J 7 bases short, with 6 bases between. The CDR3 consists of 10 residues. The CDR3 DNA reads as TGCAGCGTTCCGGGGAATGAGCAGTTCTTC. It encodes CSVPGNEQFF.

This clonotype has ten or more counts. The J gene is TRBJ2-7, the V gene TRBV28, with TRBD1 matching 10 bases. The V gene's germline CDR1 is MDHEN and CDR2 SYDVKM. Losses at the gene ends were 3 bases for V and 7 bases for J; bases not matched to a gene: 6. This CDR3 is built from 14 residues. The CDR3 region has the DNA TGTGCCAGCAGTTTGGACGGGACAGGGGATGAGCAGTACTTC. It translates to CASSLDGTGDEQYF.

This clonotype was detected a few times. This rearrangement joins TRBV7-6 to TRBJ2-4; 8 bases are shared with TRBD1. Germline loops: CDR1 SGHVS, CDR2 FNYEAQ. Trimming took 0 bases from V and 13 from J; bases not matched to a gene: 11. CDR3 size: 15 residues. In nucleotides, the CDR3 is TGTGCCAGCAGCTTAGCCCGGGACAGGCGGGGCAAGCAGTACTTC. It codes for CASSLARDRRGKQYF.

This clonotype was seen only a few times. The gene calls are TRBV7-2 and TRBJ2-3; D possibly matches TRBD1 or TRBD2 (5 bases each). The CDR3 contains 14 residues. The ends were cut back, 8 bases at V and 4 bases at J, with 16 bases in the middle. Germline CDR1 SGHTA, CDR2 FQGNSA. The CDR3 DNA reads TGTGCCAGCGGCAAAGGGACCACCCCAGATACGCAGTATTTT. Amino acids: CASGKGTTPDTQYF.

Many counts were recorded for this clonotype. This sequence joins TRBV12-3 or TRBV12-4 and TRBJ2-3; TRBD1 matches 9 bases. V lost 6 bases to trimming and J lost 5 bases; unmatched junction nucleotides: 6. The length of the CDR3 is 14 residues. The CDR3 DNA reads as TGTGCCAGCAGAAGGGACAGGGAGGGAGATACGCAGTATTTT. Translated: CASRRDREGDTQYF.

J is TRBJ1-4 and V is TRBV4-1; the D gene is possibly TRBD1 (5 bases). V was clipped by 6 bases and J by 0 bases, with 14 bases between them. Per the germline V gene, CDR1 is MGHRA and CDR2 is YSYEKL. The CDR3 totals 16 residues. Here the CDR3 reads CASSRTGLSTNEKLFF. In nucleotides, the CDR3 is TGCGCCAGCAGTCGCACAGGATTGTCAACTAATGAAAAACTGTTTTTT.

V and J are TRBV3-1 and TRBJ2-2, with TRBD2 as a possible D gene (6 bases). V lost 1 base and J 4 bases, leaving 13 bases between the germline ends. Per the germline V gene, CDR1 is LGHDT and CDR2 is YNNKEL (reference sequence). This CDR3 has 16 residues. CDR3 bases: TGTGCCAGCAGCCAAGGGACTATTTTCCGCACCGGGGAGCTGTTTTTT. Translating gives CASSQGTIFRTGELFF.

This rearrangement joins TRBV2 to TRBJ2-2; 9 nucleotides line up with TRBD1. The CDR3 sequence is 16 residues long. The germline CDR1 and CDR2 sequences are SNHLY and FYNNEI. Unmatched junction bases numbered 10, after V lost 8 bases and J lost 3 bases. CDR3 nucleotide sequence: TGTGCCAGCCTCGCCGGGACAGGGTTTTACACCGGGGAGCTGTTTTTT. It yields the protein CASLAGTGFYTGELFF.

This chain connects TRBV6-6 to TRBJ2-7, with 7 bases fitting TRBD2. The better agreement between TRBJ2-4 and the DNA end casts doubt on the J call. This CDR3 spans 17 amino acids. Germline V lookup: CDR1 MNHNY, CDR2 SVGAGI (reference sequence). The CDR3 DNA follows: TGTGCCAGCAGTCCCCGGGGCGGGGGATTAGCCAAAAACATTCAGTACTTC. This sequence encodes CASSPRGGGLAKNIQYF.

This clonotype was counted ten times or more. The V gene is TRBV12-3 or TRBV12-4, the J gene TRBJ2-7, with D hard to call. This CDR3 is built from 12 residues. Between the trimmed V and J ends, which lost 8 bases and 0 bases, there was a span of 8 bases. This CDR3 is CASGVSSYEQYF. The CDR3 nucleotides are TGTGCCAGCGGGGTAAGCTCCTACGAGCAGTACTTC.

The chain is built from TRBV6-6 and TRBJ1-4; D is possibly TRBD1 (5 bases). Looked up from germline, CDR1 is MNHNY and CDR2 is SVGAGI (reference sequence). The CDR3 has 16 amino acids. Trimming pared 2 bases from V and 1 base from J, leaving 11 bases between. The CDR3 loop is CASSYGAGRTNEKLFF. The DNA of the CDR3 is TGTGCCAGCAGTTACGGGGCAGGGAGAACTAATGAAAAACTGTTTTTT.

V usage is TRBV10-3 and J usage is TRBJ1-2; 9 bases are a match to TRBD1. This CDR3 has 15 residues. The V and J ends lost 4 bases and 4 bases, in that order; junction bases with no gene match: 7. CDR1 and CDR2 (germline): ENHRY, SYGVKD. The CDR3 sequence: CAISAYRGQGYGYTF. The CDR3 nucleotides read TGTGCCATCAGTGCGTACAGGGGGCAGGGCTATGGCTACACCTTC.

Of note for this clonotype: An end of the junction differs from the germline gene, which may be a read error. The chain uses TRBV5-1 and TRBJ1-2; no definite D call. Germline CDR1 is SGHRS and CDR2 is YFSETQ. The CDR3 is 14 residues long. CDR3 loop: CVSAFPGESYGYTF. The CDR3 nucleotides read TGCGTCAGCGCCTTCCCGGGCGAGAGCTATGGCTACACCTTC.

About this clonotype itself: A single base separates this from a much larger clone, so it may be a read error. The rearrangement uses TRBV12-3 or TRBV12-4 and TRBJ2-1, with D possibly TRBD1 on 6 matching bases. This CDR3 spans 15 amino acids. CDR3 DNA: TGTGCCGGCAGTCTCCCCGGGACACCCTACAATGAGCAGTTCTTC. It is translated as CAGSLPGTPYNEQFF.

The rearrangement joins TRBV25-1 to TRBJ2-1; a possible D gene is TRBD2 (6 bases). Deletions cut 5 bases from V and 9 bases from J, with 23 bases between. Germline assignment: CDR1 MGHDK and CDR2 SYGVNS. This CDR3 is built from 16 residues. The CDR3 loop is CASSKGLGQRRAEQFF. The CDR3 region has the DNA TGTGCCAGCAGTAAGGGTCTGGGTCAGCGGAGGGCTGAGCAGTTCTTC.

The chain uses TRBV14 and TRBJ2-3, with D perhaps being TRBD1 or TRBD2 (6 bases each). The V end lost 3 bases, the J end lost 4 bases, and 11 bases lay between the germline ends. Germline V lookup: CDR1 SGHDN, CDR2 FVKESK. The CDR3 has 14 residues. The CDR3 DNA is TGTGCCAGCAGCCATTTCGGGGGCGCAGATACGCAGTATTTT. Translation gives CASSHFGGADTQYF.

The chain carries TRBV18 and TRBJ1-5; no reliable D call. Germline CDR1 is KGHSH and CDR2 is LQKENI. The CDR3 has 14 amino acids. V shed 3 bases and J shed 5 bases, with 11 bases lying between them. The CDR3: CASSPNMIYQPQHF. CDR3 coding DNA: TGTGCCAGCTCACCTAACATGATCTATCAGCCCCAGCATTTT.

This clonotype showed up just a few times. V is TRBV3-1 and J is TRBJ2-5; a weak D match, TRBD2 (6 bases). V was trimmed by 3 bases and J by 5 bases, leaving 16 bases between them. Germline values: CDR1 LGHDT, CDR2 YNNKEL (reference sequence). The CDR3 spans 15 residues. CDR3 nucleotide sequence: TGTGCCAGCAGCCATCTTCTAACTAGCTCGGAGACCCAGTACTTC. Its protein is CASSHLLTSSETQYF.

This rearrangement joins TRBV6-1 to TRBJ2-7, with D perhaps TRBD1 or TRBD2 (5 bases each). The J call is doubtful: the DNA matches TRBJ2-5 better. There are 17 residues in the CDR3. Germline V CDR1 and CDR2: MNHNS, SASEGT. CDR3 in DNA: TGTGCCAGCAGTGAATCACAATTGGGACCTACTCAAGAGACCCAGTACTTC. It encodes CASSESQLGPTQETQYF.

V is TRBV4-1 and J is TRBJ1-4; D is perhaps TRBD1 (6 bases). The CDR3 runs to 15 residues. V was trimmed by 3 bases and J by 4 bases, leaving 12 bases between them. In germline, CDR1 is MGHRA, CDR2 YSYEKL. CDR3 region: CASSHGGPLNEKLFF. The CDR3 DNA sequence: TGCGCCAGCAGCCACGGGGGGCCCCTTAATGAAAAACTGTTTTTT.

The chain recombines TRBV24-1 with TRBJ2-1, with a tentative D call TRBD2 (5 bases). V gave up 3 bases and J gave up 0 bases, with 11 bases separating them. Germline V CDR1 and CDR2: KGHDR, SFDVKD. This CDR3 has 16 residues. In DNA form, the CDR3 reads TGTGCCACCAGTGATCCCGGTGGAGGCTCCTACAATGAGCAGTTCTTC. Its translation: CATSDPGGGSYNEQFF.

The genes are TRBV21-1 and TRBJ2-7; TRBD1 is the table's D call, not checked against the DNA. TRBV21-1 is deemed a pseudogene. This CDR3 region has 16 residues. The CDR3 loop reads CASSKEFRDSSYEQYF. CDR3 DNA: TGTGCCAGCAGCAAAGAATTCCGGGACAGCTCCTACGAGCAGTACTTC.

The CDR3 region has the DNA TGTGCCAGCAGCCTAACGGTCAGGGGTCCCTTGAATGAGCAGTTCTTC. Translation gives CASSLTVRGPLNEQFF. This sequence joins TRBV12-3 or TRBV12-4 and TRBJ2-1; possibly TRBD1 for D (6 bases). This CDR3 spans 16 amino acids. Trimming took off 6 bases at V and 7 bases at J, with 22 bases between the two ends.

Comments on this clonotype: A much larger clone differs from this one at a single base, so this may be a read error. V and J are TRBV29-1 and TRBJ2-5; D assignment may be TRBD1 or TRBD2 (5 bases each). The V gene's germline CDR1 is SQVTM and CDR2 ANQGSEA. Trimming pared 7 bases from V and 2 bases from J, leaving 17 bases between. The CDR3 contains 14 residues. The CDR3 reads CSGWTGPAQETQYF. CDR3 sequence (DNA): TGCAGCGGTTGGACGGGACCAGCTCAAGAGACCCAGTACTTC.